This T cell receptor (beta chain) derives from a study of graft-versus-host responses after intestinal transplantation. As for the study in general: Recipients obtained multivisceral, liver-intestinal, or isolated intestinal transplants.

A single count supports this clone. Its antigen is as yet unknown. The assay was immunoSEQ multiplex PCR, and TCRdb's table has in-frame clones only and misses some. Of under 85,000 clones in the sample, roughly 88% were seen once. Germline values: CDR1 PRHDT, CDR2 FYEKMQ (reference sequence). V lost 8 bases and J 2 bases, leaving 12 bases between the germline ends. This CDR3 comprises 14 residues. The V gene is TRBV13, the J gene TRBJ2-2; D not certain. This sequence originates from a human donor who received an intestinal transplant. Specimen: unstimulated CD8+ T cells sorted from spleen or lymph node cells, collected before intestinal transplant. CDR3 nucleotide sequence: TGTGCCAGCGAAGACCCTAGAAACACCGGGGAGCTGTTTTTT. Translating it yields CASEDPRNTGELFF.